The 9 T cell receptor beta chains presented below share a single source sample, sequenced in a study of regulatory T cells in long-lasting Graves disease. Sample time point: newly diagnosed GD, antithyroid drugs for less than 3 months. Isolated PBMC RNA provided the starting material for the TCR library. Libraries of TCR beta came from iRepertoire HTBI primers plus Arm-PCR of CDR3 regions. TCRdb itself ran the multiplex PCR reads through MiXCR, one entry per CDR3 protein. There are 400,000 to 500,000 distinct CDR3 sequences in the sample; about 17% occur only once, and about a quarter lies in the top ten. The same data also went into a second study, on T cells in Graves' hyperthyroidism and ophthalmopathy.

This specimen was peripheral blood mononuclear cells (PBMCs), taken at new diagnosis, from a patient treated with antithyroid drugs. Source of these receptors: a woman aged 18-29 years with Graves disease.

This clonotype was counted at least ten times. The CDR3, as DNA: TGTGCCAGCAGTAACCCGGGACTAGCGGGAGCAGAGACCCAGTACTTC. Protein product: CASSNPGLAGAETQYF. This chain connects TRBV2 to TRBJ2-5; 14 nucleotides line up with TRBD2. The CDR3 is made up of 16 amino acids. CDR1 SNHLY and CDR2 FYNNEI come from the germline V gene. V lost 5 bases and J lost 4; bases outside the gene matches: 6.

The genes are TRBV7-2 and TRBJ2-1, with 11 nucleotides matching TRBD2. CDR1 is SGHTA and CDR2 is FQGNSA in the germline V gene. The V segment lost 5 bases and the J segment 7 bases; nucleotides outside the gene matches: 1. The CDR3 loop spans 13 amino acids. The CDR3 DNA follows: TGTGCCAGCAGCACTAGCGGGAGAAATGAGCAGTTCTTC. It yields the protein CASSTSGRNEQFF.

This clonotype was detected a few times. DNA for the CDR3: TGTGCCATCAGACTAGCGGCTACATCGGATACGCAGTATTTT. It codes for CAIRLAATSDTQYF. This chain uses TRBV10-3 with TRBJ2-3; 8 nucleotides align to TRBD2. CDR3 length: 14 residues. Losses at the gene ends were 6 bases for V and 6 bases for J; bases not matched to a gene: 8. Germline-derived CDR1 and CDR2 are ENHRY and SYGVKD.

The chain has TRBV29-1 and TRBJ2-7; no clear D gene. Germline V gene data show CDR1 as SQVTM and CDR2 as ANQGSEA. The CDR3 has 11 amino acids. V lost 4 bases and J lost 4, with 8 bases in between. This CDR3 is CSVASAYEQYF. CDR3 sequence (DNA): TGCAGCGTTGCAAGCGCGTACGAGCAGTACTTC.

This clonotype was seen a handful of times. The chain joins TRBV30 to TRBJ1-1; unclear D gene. Looked up from germline, CDR1 is GTSNPN and CDR2 is SVGIG (reference sequence). V gave up 1 base and J gave up 1 base, with 7 bases separating them. The CDR3 runs 13 residues. The CDR3 here is CAWSGHQNTEAFF. The CDR3 nucleotides are TGTGCCTGGAGTGGACACCAGAACACTGAAGCTTTCTTT.

This clonotype came up many times. The J gene is TRBJ2-7, the V gene TRBV12-3 or TRBV12-4; 11 positions agree with TRBD2. The CDR3 has 14 amino acids. Trimming took 3 bases from V and 5 from J; bases not matched to a gene: 3. CDR3 in DNA: TGTGCCAGCAGTTTTAGCGGGAGGGCCCACGAGCAGTACTTC. Its translation: CASSFSGRAHEQYF.

The rearrangement joins TRBV6-5 to TRBJ2-5, with TRBD1 matching over 7 bases. Per germline, CDR1 MNHEY and CDR2 SVGAGI. V dropped 4 bases and J dropped 2; count of bases not matched to a gene: 13. CDR3 length: 17 amino acids. The CDR3 reads CASSSYRGTKLQETQYF. DNA for the CDR3: TGTGCCAGCAGTTCCTACAGGGGCACCAAGCTTCAAGAGACCCAGTACTTC.

The J gene is TRBJ1-2, the V gene TRBV29-1; D is possibly TRBD1 (5 bases). Germline V gene lookup returns CDR1 SQVTM and CDR2 ANQGSEA. V was pared by 3 bases and J by 4 bases, with 12 bases between. The CDR3 totals 13 residues. The CDR3 loop is CSVDEGRGYGYTF. The CDR3 DNA follows: TGCAGCGTTGATGAGGGGCGAGGCTATGGCTACACCTTC.

Many counts were recorded for this clonotype. V gene TRBV6-5 combines with J gene TRBJ2-6; the match to TRBD1 covers 12 bases. The germline CDR1 and CDR2 sequences are MNHEY and SVGAGI. Losses at the gene ends were 2 bases for V and 4 bases for J; bases not matched to a gene: 6. The CDR3 runs 18 residues. The CDR3 DNA is TGTGCCAGCAGTTACGAGTGGGGACAGGGGGCCGGGGCCAACGTCCTGACTTTC. Protein: CASSYEWGQGAGANVLTF.